This T cell receptor (beta chain) was captured in a study of blood T cells in healthy people across ages (dated by TCRdb to the mid-2010s). Describing the broader study: In model experiments, template switching captured about one uniquely barcoded TCR beta cDNA molecule for every two T cells. The study measured age-related changes in TCR beta repertoire diversity using deep sequencing normalized with unique cDNA molecular identifiers. Four age groups were formed from the donors: young (average around 15 years), middle-aged (approximately 41), aged (approximately 60) and long-lived (approximately 80). To avoid experimental bias, donors of different ages were randomly spread across the sequencing lanes. For two donors (one aged 18 to 29 and one aged 80 or older), the study analyzed two additional independent replicas of 1 million unique cDNA reads from the same blood draw. The paper's findings and limits, for the study overall: Because the CMV infection status of the donors was unknown, age-related changes in expanded clonotypes may potentially have been confounded. Compared with the aged group, the long-lived group had more naive CD4+ T cells, fewer expanded clones and increased TCR diversity, a pattern suggesting age selection. The percentage of naive T cells measured by flow cytometry correlated strongly with observed TCR beta diversity. As age increased, observed TCR beta diversity per million T cells dropped in a roughly linear way, and a significant reduction was already evident by age roughly 36. Since profiling was done on bulk unsorted PBMCs, naive and antigen-experienced compartments could not be conclusively compared. Estimates of total diversity based on one million sequenced T cells were regarded as lower bounds and as underestimates.

Receptor libraries were prepared by 5' RACE. Sequencing used an Illumina HiSeq 2500. A second about 7 to 12 cycle PCR used a sample-barcoded 5' primer and a J-beta primer mix. A template-switch 5' adaptor carrying 12 random nucleotides introduced a unique molecular identifier onto each TCR beta cDNA molecule. Each sample yielded at least 2.5 million CDR3-containing paired-end reads. All of the RNA was converted into first-strand cDNA using the Mint cDNA synthesis kit, with a TRBC-specific oligonucleotide serving as the primer. All cDNA was treated with uracil-DNA glycosylase and then went through a first 18-cycle PCR with the universal primers M1SS and BC2_uni_R. As for how the authors treated the data: For normalization, 1 million high-quality reads, each with a distinct molecular identifier, were randomly selected from each sample. Instead of being binned into consensus sequences, reads with shared molecular identifiers were discarded. CDR3 identification, clonotype clustering and error correction used MiTCR with a Q25 quality threshold and the strictest error-elimination algorithm. A nonparametric unseen species model with Euler transformation was used to estimate a lower bound on total TCR beta diversity. Through fastp at Q25 and MiXCR, TCRdb rebuilt clones from the public reads, retaining in-frame beta chains. Each CDR3 protein gets just one entry, which takes the most common genes and DNA from the rows behind it. In this record, the V and J calls reflect TCRdb's handling and not the investigators' own analysis. The sample table holds hundreds of thousands of distinct CDR3 sequences, of which about half were seen once. Clones ranked in the top ten supply roughly 34% of the sample.

This clonotype was observed a handful of times. The antigen it binds to is not known. One base away there is no much larger clone; base qualities are not given. The donors were under 40 Caucasian individuals from Russia, aged about 6 to 100 years, who were systemically healthy. Approximately 9.3 milliliters of peripheral blood were drawn from each donor into EDTA-treated Vacutainer tubes. PBMCs were isolated by Ficoll-Paque density-gradient centrifugation, with at least 6.5 million obtained per sample. Total RNA, at least 5 micrograms per sample, was extracted from PBMCs with Trizol reagent. For every donor, flow cytometry on a PBMC aliquot measured the percentage of naive CD45RAhigh/CD27high T cells. Here V drops 6 bases and J drops 2 bases, and the junction holds 7 bases not matched to any gene. The CDR3 runs 15 residues from the cysteine to the phenylalanine. The DNA shown is the 45-base CDR3, in frame from base 1.

The clonotype comes from a woman aged 60-75 years in good health. The source material was blood. This sequence uses TRBV12-3 or TRBV12-4 and TRBJ2-5; 9 middle bases align to TRBD2. The CDR3 in this case is CASSALAGTQETQYF. The DNA sequence is TGTGCCAGCAGCGCTCTAGCGGGGACACAAGAGACCCAGTACTTC.